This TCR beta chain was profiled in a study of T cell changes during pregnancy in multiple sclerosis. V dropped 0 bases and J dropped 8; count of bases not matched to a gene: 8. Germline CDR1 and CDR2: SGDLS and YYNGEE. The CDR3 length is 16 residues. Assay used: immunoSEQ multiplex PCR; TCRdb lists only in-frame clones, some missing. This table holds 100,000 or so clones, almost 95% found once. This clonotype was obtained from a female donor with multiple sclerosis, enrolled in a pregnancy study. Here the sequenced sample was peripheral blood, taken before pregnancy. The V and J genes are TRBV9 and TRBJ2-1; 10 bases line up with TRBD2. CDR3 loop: CASSVAGSGRSDEQFF. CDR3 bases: TGTGCCAGCAGCGTAGCGGGTAGCGGGAGGAGCGATGAGCAGTTCTTC.